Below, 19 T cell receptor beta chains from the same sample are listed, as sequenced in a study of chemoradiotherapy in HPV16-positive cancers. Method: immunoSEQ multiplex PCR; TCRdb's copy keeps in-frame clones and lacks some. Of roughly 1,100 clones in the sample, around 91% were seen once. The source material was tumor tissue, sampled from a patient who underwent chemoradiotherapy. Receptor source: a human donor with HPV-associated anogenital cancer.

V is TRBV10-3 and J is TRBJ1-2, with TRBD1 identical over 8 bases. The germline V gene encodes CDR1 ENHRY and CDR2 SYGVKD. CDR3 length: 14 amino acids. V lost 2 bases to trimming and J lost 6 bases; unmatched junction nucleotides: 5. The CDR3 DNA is TGTGCCATCAGTGAGGCGGGACAGGTTCATGGCTACACCTTC. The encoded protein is CAISEAGQVHGYTF.

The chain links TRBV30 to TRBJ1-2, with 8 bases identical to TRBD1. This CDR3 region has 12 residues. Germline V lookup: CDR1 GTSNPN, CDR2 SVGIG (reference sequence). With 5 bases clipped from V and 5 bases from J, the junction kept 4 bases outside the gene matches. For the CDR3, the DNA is TGTGCCTGGGACAGGGGCCGGTATGGCTACACCTTC. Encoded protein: CAWDRGRYGYTF.

The DNA for the CDR3 is TGTGCCAGCAGCCCGAACACTGAAGCTTTCTTT. It translates to CASSPNTEAFF. V and J are TRBV11-2 and TRBJ1-1, with D unclear. The CDR3 totals 11 residues. V lost 5 bases and J 1 base, leaving 2 bases between the germline ends. Germline-derived CDR1 and CDR2 are SGHAT and FQNNGV. The full variable domain, in which reference TRBV11-2 and TRBJ1-1 provide the parts outside the CDR3, is EAGVAQSPRYKIIEKRQSVAFWCNPISGHATLYWYQQILGQGPKLLIQFQNNGVVDDSQLPKDRFSAERLKGVDSTLKIQPAKLEDSAVYLCASSPNTEAFFGQGTRLTVV.

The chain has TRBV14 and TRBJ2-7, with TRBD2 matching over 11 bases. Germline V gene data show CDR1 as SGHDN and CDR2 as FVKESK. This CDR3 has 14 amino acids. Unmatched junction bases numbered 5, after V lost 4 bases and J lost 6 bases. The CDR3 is CASSRRLAGSEQYF. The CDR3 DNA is TGTGCCAGCAGCCGGCGACTAGCGGGGAGCGAGCAGTACTTC. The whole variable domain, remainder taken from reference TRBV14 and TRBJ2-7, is EAGVTQFPSHSVIEKGQTVTLRCDPISGHDNLYWYRRVMGKEIKFLLHFVKESKQDESGMPNNRFLAERTGGTYSTLKVQPAELEDSGVYFCASSRRLAGSEQYFGPGTRLTVT.

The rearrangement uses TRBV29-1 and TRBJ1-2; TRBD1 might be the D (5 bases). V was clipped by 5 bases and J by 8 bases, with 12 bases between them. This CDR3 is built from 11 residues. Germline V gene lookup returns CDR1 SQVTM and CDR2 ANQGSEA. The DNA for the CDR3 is TGCAGCGTTATCGTACAGGAGGGCTACACCTTC. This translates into CSVIVQEGYTF.

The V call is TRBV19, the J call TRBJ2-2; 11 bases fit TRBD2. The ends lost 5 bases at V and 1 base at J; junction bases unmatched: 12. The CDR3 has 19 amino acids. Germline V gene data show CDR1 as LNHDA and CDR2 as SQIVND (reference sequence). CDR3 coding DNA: TGTGCCAGTAGTGACCACTACGGAACTAGCGGGGGGAACACCGGGGAGCTGTTTTTT. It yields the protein CASSDHYGTSGGNTGELFF.

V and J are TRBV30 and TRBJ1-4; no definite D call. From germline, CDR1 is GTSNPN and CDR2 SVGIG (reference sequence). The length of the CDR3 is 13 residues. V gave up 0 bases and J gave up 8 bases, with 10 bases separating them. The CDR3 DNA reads TGTGCCTGGAGTGTACCGCAGTGGGAAAAACTGTTTTTT. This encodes CAWSVPQWEKLFF.

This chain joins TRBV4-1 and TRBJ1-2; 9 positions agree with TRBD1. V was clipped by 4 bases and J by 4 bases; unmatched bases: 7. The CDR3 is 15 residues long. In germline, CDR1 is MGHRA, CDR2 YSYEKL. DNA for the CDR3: TGCGCCAGCAGCCTGCCGGGACAGGGCCGCTATGGCTACACCTTC. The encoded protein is CASSLPGQGRYGYTF.

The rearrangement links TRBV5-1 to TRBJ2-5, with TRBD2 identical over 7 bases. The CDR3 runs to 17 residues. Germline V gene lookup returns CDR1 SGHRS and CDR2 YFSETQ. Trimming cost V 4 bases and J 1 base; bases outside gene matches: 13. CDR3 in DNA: TGCGCCAGCAGCCCGGAAGTGACTAGCCCGTTCCAAGAGACCCAGTACTTC. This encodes CASSPEVTSPFQETQYF.

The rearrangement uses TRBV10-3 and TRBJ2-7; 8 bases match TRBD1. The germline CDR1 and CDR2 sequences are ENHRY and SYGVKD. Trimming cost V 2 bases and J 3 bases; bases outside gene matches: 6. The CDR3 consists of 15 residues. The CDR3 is CAISEPGQGGYEQYF. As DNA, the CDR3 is TGTGCCATCAGTGAGCCCGGACAGGGTGGCTACGAGCAGTACTTC.

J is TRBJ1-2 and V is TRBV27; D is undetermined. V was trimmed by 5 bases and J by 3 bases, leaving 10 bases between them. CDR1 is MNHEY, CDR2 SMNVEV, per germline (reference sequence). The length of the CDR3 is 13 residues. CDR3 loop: CASSTGSYYGYTF. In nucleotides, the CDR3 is TGTGCCAGCAGTACCGGGTCGTACTATGGCTACACCTTC.

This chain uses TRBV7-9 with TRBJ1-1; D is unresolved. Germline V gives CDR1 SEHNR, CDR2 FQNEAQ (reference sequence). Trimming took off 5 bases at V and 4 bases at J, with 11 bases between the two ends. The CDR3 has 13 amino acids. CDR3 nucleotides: TGTGCCAGCAGCATAGTGCAGGCCACTGAAGCTTTCTTT. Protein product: CASSIVQATEAFF.

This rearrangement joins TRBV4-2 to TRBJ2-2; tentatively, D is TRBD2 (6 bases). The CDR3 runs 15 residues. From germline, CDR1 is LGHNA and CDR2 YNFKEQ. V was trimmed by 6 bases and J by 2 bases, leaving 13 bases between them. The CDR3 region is CASSPGRGNTGELFF. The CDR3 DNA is TGTGCCAGCAGTCCCGGGCGGGGAAACACCGGGGAGCTGTTTTTT.

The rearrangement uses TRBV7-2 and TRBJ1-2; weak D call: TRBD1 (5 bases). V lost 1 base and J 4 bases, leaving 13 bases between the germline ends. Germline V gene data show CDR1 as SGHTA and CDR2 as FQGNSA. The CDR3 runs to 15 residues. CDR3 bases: TGTGCCAGCAGCTTAGTCCCCGGGGCGAGCTATGGCTACACCTTC. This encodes CASSLVPGASYGYTF.

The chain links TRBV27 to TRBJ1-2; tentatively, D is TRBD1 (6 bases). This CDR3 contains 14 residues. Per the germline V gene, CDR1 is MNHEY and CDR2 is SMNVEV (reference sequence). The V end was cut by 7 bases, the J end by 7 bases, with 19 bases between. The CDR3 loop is CASTPTGGQFGYTF. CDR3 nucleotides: TGTGCCAGCACCCCGACCGGGGGGCAGTTTGGCTACACCTTC.

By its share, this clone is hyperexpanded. The CDR3 bases are TGCGCCAGCAGCCTGACCGGGACTAGCGGGGGGTCCTGGGACGAGCAGTACTTC. Encoded protein: CASSLTGTSGGSWDEQYF. V is TRBV4-1 and J is TRBJ2-7, with 15 bases aligning to TRBD2. The germline V gene has CDR1 MGHRA and CDR2 YSYEKL. The CDR3 runs to 18 residues. V shed 4 bases, J shed 5 bases, and the junction held 12 bases outside the gene matches.

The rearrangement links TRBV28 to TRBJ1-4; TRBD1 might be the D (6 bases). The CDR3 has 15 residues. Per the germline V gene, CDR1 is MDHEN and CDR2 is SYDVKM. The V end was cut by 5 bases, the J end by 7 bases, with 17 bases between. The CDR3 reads CASSGATGSIEKLFF. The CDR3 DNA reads TGTGCCAGCAGTGGAGCGACAGGTTCTATTGAAAAACTGTTTTTT.

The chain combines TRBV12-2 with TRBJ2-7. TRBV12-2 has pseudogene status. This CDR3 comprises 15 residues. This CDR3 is CASRLASERTYEQYF. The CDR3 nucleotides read TGTGCAAGTCGCTTAGCTTCCGAACGGACCTACGAGCAGTACTTC.

The CDR3 coding sequence is TGTGCCAGCAAGCCAGGGTGGAATTCACCCCTCCACTTT. Its protein product is CASKPGWNSPLHF. The J gene is TRBJ1-6, the V gene TRBV2; maybe TRBD1 (5 bases). With 7 bases removed from V and 7 bases from J, the gap between germline ends came to 11 bases. CDR1 is SNHLY, CDR2 FYNNEI, per germline. The CDR3 length is 13 residues.